The next 8 T cell receptor beta chains were all read from a single sample in a study of blood T cell repertoires in COVID-19. The data were produced by immunoSEQ multiplex PCR, yet TCRdb's version contains in-frame clones alone and is incomplete. The top ten clones hold approximately 3.8% of a sample with 200,000 to 300,000 clones, about 80% of them seen once. Material for sequencing was PBMCs or T cells enriched from blood (not recorded which). Receptors were obtained from a woman in her thirties or forties who had been exposed to COVID-19.

CDR3 in amino acids: CASSLEGAGGYTF. DNA for the CDR3: TGTGCCAGCAGCTTAGAAGGGGCTGGTGGCTACACCTTC. This chain joins TRBV11-2 and TRBJ1-2; TRBD1 might be the D (5 bases). This CDR3 spans 13 amino acids. Germline loops: CDR1 SGHAT, CDR2 FQNNGV. Trimming removed 0 bases from V and 7 bases from J, with 9 bases in between.

The V call is TRBV7-2, the J call TRBJ2-1, with a tentative D call TRBD1 (5 bases). In germline, CDR1 is SGHTA, CDR2 FQGNSA. The CDR3 length is 15 residues. V shed 5 bases and J shed 6 bases, with 17 bases lying between them. In DNA, the CDR3 is TGTGCCAGCAGCCCTAGGGGCAGGGCCGGCAATGAGCAGTTCTTC. This gives the protein CASSPRGRAGNEQFF.

The chain has TRBV5-1 and TRBJ1-1; 7 positions match TRBD1. The germline V gene has CDR1 SGHRS and CDR2 YFSETQ. The CDR3 loop spans 14 amino acids. J lost 0 bases, V lost 4 bases, and 3 bases had no gene match. The CDR3 DNA reads TGCGCCAGCAGCACAGGGGAGATGAACACTGAAGCTTTCTTT. This gives the protein CASSTGEMNTEAFF.

Turning to this clone: Other DNA sequences in this sample translate to the same CDR3. The rearrangement uses TRBV18 and TRBJ2-7; D is uncertain. Deletions cut 2 bases from V and 2 bases from J, with 13 bases between. This CDR3 comprises 15 residues. The germline V gene has CDR1 KGHSH and CDR2 LQKENI. CDR3 DNA sequence: TGTGCCAGCTCACCAGGGCAAGGAATTACCTACGAGCAGTACTTC. As protein: CASSPGQGITYEQYF.

The V and J genes are TRBV7-2 and TRBJ1-2; D remains ambiguous. CDR1 and CDR2 (germline): SGHTA, FQGNSA. CDR3 length equals 15 residues. Trimming left V 1 base short and J 3 bases short, with 12 bases between. The CDR3 loop reads CASSLGPQSDYGYTF. The CDR3 DNA is TGTGCCAGCAGCTTAGGGCCCCAGTCAGACTATGGCTACACCTTC.

V usage is TRBV7-9 and J usage is TRBJ1-1; D call uncertain. Trimming pared 5 bases from V and 2 bases from J, leaving 12 bases between. The CDR3 covers 14 residues. Germline V gene sequence: CDR1 SEHNR, CDR2 FQNEAQ (reference sequence). This CDR3 reads CASSPGSLNTEAFF. For the CDR3, the DNA is TGTGCCAGCAGCCCCGGGTCTTTAAACACTGAAGCTTTCTTT.

The V gene is TRBV15, the J gene TRBJ1-2, with D possibly TRBD1 on 6 matching bases. Germline CDR1 LNHNV, CDR2 YYDKDF (reference sequence). V lost 0 bases to trimming and J lost 8 bases, with 22 bases between them. There are 17 residues in the CDR3. The CDR3: CATSRDRGTYTTGGYTF. CDR3 DNA: TGTGCCACCAGCAGAGATAGGGGGACATATACCACCGGCGGCTACACCTTC.

This sequence joins TRBV28 and TRBJ1-5; D ambiguous. Germline assignment: CDR1 MDHEN and CDR2 SYDVKM. V was shortened by 1 base and J by 5 bases, with 15 bases between the two germline ends. The CDR3 length is 16 residues. CDR3 residues: CASSLYHLRAHQPQHF. CDR3 bases: TGTGCCAGCAGTTTATATCATTTGAGGGCCCATCAGCCCCAGCATTTT.